This TCR beta chain was recorded in a study of shared clonotypes between healthy human individuals. The wider study: Each donor's CD8 memory used one plate, CD8 naive two, each CD4 subset three. Study-level findings and limits: Represented genetic and exposure-history diversity was restricted by having few donors.

The CDR3 runs 12 residues. Trimming removed 2 bases from V and 5 bases from J, with 6 bases in between. Germline assignment: CDR1 MNHEY and CDR2 SVGAGI. Note on this clone: The target antigen is unknown.

Every subset had its genomic DNA shared out evenly among several immunoSEQ plates. Original processing notes: Junction-only immunoSEQ sequences carried no quality scores, so filtering differed. Profiling relied on immunoSEQ multiplex PCR, and the TCRdb table lists in-frame clones only, not all of them. The D gene and trimming were derived from the DNA, and the V and J assignments and clone size from that table. The data contain approximately 82,000 clones, 60% to 65% of them seen just once; the ten biggest clones take up roughly half. The sequenced sample was memory CD8+ T cells sorted from blood. Subset: CD45RO+ cells pooled with CCR7-negative TemRA cells. The TCR comes from a man aged 25 to 40 in good health. This chain connects TRBV6-5 to TRBJ2-5; D gene unclear. The CDR3 reads CASSYNWETQYF. The DNA for the CDR3 is TGTGCCAGCAGTTACAACTGGGAGACCCAGTACTTC.